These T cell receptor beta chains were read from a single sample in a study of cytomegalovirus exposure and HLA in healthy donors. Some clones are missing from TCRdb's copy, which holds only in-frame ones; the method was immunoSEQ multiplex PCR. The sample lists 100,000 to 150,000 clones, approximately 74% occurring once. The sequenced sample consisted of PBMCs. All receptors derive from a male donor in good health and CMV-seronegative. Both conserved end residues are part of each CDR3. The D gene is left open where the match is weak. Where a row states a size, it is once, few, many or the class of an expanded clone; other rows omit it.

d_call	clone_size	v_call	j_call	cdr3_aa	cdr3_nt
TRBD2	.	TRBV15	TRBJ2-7	CATSTDFSGNTYEQYF	TGTGCCACCAGCACAGATTTTAGCGGGAACACCTACGAGCAGTACTTC
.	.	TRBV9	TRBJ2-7	CASSVAGTTDYEQYF	TGTGCCAGCAGCGTAGCCGGAACCACAGACTACGAGCAGTACTTC
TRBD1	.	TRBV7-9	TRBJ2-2	CASSQMTGQGTGELFF	TGTGCCAGCAGCCAAATGACAGGGCAAGGAACCGGGGAGCTGTTTTTT
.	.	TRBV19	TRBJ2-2	CASSGRDPTGELFF	TGTGCCAGTAGTGGGCGGGACCCCACCGGGGAGCTGTTTTTT
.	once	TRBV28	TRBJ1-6	CASKIRAVNSPLHF	TGTGCCAGCAAAATTCGAGCGGTTAATTCACCCCTCCACTTT
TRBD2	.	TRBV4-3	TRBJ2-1	CASSQDRASGGDEQFF	TGCGCCAGCAGCCAAGATAGGGCTAGCGGTGGGGATGAGCAGTTCTTC
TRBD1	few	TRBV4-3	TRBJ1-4	CASSQDRDRGRKLFF	TGCGCCAGCAGCCAAGACCGGGACAGGGGGAGAAAACTGTTTTTT
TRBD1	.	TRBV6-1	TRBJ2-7	CASTRQGDYEQYF	TGTGCCAGCACGAGACAGGGGGATTACGAGCAGTACTTC
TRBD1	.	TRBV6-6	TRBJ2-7	CASSSTGAPYEQYF	TGTGCCAGCAGTTCGACAGGGGCACCCTACGAGCAGTACTTC
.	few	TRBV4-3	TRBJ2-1	CASSQDSGISYNEQFF	TGCGCCAGCAGCCAAGATTCGGGAATCTCCTACAATGAGCAGTTCTTC
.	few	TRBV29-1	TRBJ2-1	CSVVPEAYNEQFF	TGCAGCGTTGTTCCAGAAGCCTACAATGAGCAGTTCTTC
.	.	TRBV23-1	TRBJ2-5	CASSYRAETQYF	TGCGCCAGCAGTTACAGGGCGGAGACCCAGTACTTC
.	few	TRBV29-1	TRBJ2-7	CSYEDRSYEQYF	TGCAGCTACGAAGACAGATCCTACGAGCAGTACTTC
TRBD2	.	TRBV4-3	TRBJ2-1	CASSQMGTSFPYNEQFF	TGCGCCAGCAGCCAGATGGGGACTAGCTTCCCCTACAATGAGCAGTTCTTC
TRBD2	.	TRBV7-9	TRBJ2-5	CSSTPGLAVETQYF	TGTTCCAGCACCCCCGGACTAGCGGTGGAAACCCAGTACTTC
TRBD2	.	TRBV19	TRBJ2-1	CASSRLAGAAKNEQFF	TGTGCCAGTAGTAGACTAGCGGGGGCCGCCAAGAATGAGCAGTTCTTC
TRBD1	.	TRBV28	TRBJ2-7	CASSLLRDRVHEQYF	TGTGCCAGCAGTTTACTCCGGGACAGGGTCCACGAGCAGTACTTC
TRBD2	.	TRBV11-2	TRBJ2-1	CASSTGTSGRGEQFF	TGTGCCAGCAGCACCGGGACTAGCGGGAGGGGTGAGCAGTTCTTC